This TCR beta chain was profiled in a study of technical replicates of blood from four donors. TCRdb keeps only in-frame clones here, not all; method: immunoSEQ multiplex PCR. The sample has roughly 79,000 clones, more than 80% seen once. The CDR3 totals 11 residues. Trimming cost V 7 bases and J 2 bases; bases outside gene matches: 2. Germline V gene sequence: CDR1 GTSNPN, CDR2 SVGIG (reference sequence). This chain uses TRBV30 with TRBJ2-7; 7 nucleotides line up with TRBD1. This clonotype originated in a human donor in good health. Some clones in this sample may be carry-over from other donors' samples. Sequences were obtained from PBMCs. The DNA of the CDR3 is TGTGCCTTGGGACAGACCTACGAGCAGTACTTC. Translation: CALGQTYEQYF. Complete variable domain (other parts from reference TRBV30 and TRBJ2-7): SQTIHQWPATLVQPVGSPLSLECTVEGTSNPNLYWYRQAAGRGLQLLFYSVGIGQISSEVPQNLSASRPQDRQFILSSKKLLLSDSGFYLCALGQTYEQYFGPGTRLTVT.